The sequence of this T cell receptor beta chain was determined in a study of identical twins. V dropped 5 bases and J dropped 8 bases, with 8 bases sitting between them. The germline CDR1 and CDR2 sequences are SGHRS and YFSETQ. This CDR3 spans 11 amino acids. Overall study findings and caveats: Insertions were reduced in abundant cord blood beta clonotypes but not in memory repertoires.

A single record per CDR3 protein comes from TCRdb applying MiXCR to the 5' RACE reads. Among 400,000 to 550,000 distinct CDR3 sequences listed, roughly an eighth were seen once. This clonotype has just a few counts. Its antigen is not known. These data were also reused for a study on yellow fever vaccine responses in identical twins.

This sequence was found in a woman in her late teens or twenties in good health. V gene TRBV5-1 combines with J gene TRBJ2-1; D may be TRBD2 (5 bases). Sequenced: CD4+ T cells sorted from blood. The CDR3 DNA follows: TGCGCCAGCAGAACCGGGGATGAGCAGTTCTTC. Protein product: CASRTGDEQFF.